This T cell receptor (beta chain) was sequenced in a study of T-cell memory formation after mild COVID-19. TCRdb reprocessed the 5' RACE reads with MiXCR, giving one entry per CDR3 protein. The sample lists a few hundred thousand distinct CDR3 sequences; around a fifth were seen once. Germline V lookup: CDR1 SGHVS, CDR2 FQNEAQ. The CDR3 consists of 15 residues. V shed 5 bases and J 2 bases; nucleotides not matched to a gene: 9. The source is an adult woman who had mild COVID-19 (a few samples of this study predate the infection). Cell type and time point are not known. J is TRBJ2-7 and V is TRBV7-8; 7 positions agree with TRBD1. Material: PBMCs or a T cell subset sorted from them (not recorded which). The CDR3 here is CASSPDRFPPYEQYF. CDR3 sequence (DNA): TGTGCCAGCAGCCCGGACAGGTTCCCCCCCTACGAGCAGTACTTC.